This T cell receptor (beta chain) was recovered during a study of blood T cell repertoires in COVID-19. About the research overall: Both acute and convalescent COVID-19 samples were obtained from the United States, Italy and Spain. Sources were T cells, B-cell-depleted T cells, or PBMCs; the material itself was cDNA or gDNA.

The CDR3 is 16 amino acids. Germline V gene lookup returns CDR1 MNHEY and CDR2 SVGAGI. Trimming left V 0 bases short and J 4 bases short, with 15 bases between. Per the original data handling: Estimation of nucleated cell counts relied on the amplification of reference gene primers. The method was immunoSEQ multiplex PCR; TCRdb's version includes in-frame clones alone and lacks a portion of them. V and J calls and clone size are given by that table; D and trimming were obtained from the DNA. The profile covers fewer than 15,000 clones, with around nine tenths appearing a single time and about 2.5% taken by the ten largest.

This sequence originates from a human donor in a cohort sampled during active COVID-19. J is TRBJ2-5 and V is TRBV6-5; D might be TRBD1 (6 bases). Sequenced material: peripheral blood. The CDR3 nucleotides read TGTGCCAGCAGTTACTCGAACAGGGCGGTCGTAGAGACCCAGTACTTC. Translating gives CASSYSNRAVVETQYF.